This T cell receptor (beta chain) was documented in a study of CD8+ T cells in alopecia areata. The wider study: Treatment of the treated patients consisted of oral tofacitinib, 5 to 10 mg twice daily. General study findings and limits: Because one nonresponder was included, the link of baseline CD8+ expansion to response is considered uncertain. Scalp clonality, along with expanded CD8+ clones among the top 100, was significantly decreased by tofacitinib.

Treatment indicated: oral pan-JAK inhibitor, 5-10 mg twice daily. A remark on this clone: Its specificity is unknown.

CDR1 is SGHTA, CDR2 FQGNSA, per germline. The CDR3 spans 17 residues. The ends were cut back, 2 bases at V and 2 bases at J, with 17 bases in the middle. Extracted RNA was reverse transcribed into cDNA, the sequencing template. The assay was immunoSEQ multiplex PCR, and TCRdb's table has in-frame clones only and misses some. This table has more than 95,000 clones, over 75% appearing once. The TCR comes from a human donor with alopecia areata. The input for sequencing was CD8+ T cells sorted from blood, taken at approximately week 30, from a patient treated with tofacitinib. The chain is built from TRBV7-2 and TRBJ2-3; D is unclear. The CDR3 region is CASSLFGLAVYTDTQYF. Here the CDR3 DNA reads TGTGCCAGCAGCTTATTTGGATTGGCGGTATACACAGATACGCAGTATTTT.